This T cell receptor (beta chain) was observed in a study of cytomegalovirus exposure and HLA in healthy donors. The primer mix had 60 Vbeta and 13 Jbeta primers. Sequenced by immunoSEQ multiplex PCR; TCRdb stores in-frame clones only, minus some. The sample lists more than 150,000 clones; 70% to 80% were seen once. The length of the CDR3 is 17 residues. Per the germline V gene, CDR1 is SGHRS and CDR2 is YFSETQ. V was pared by 4 bases and J by 7 bases, with 16 bases of the junction left unmatched. Study observations and caveats: A later analysis linked a missense variant in DCLRE1C to the trimming of TCR beta V and J genes. As immune exposure information, only CMV serostatus was available. Both high specificity and high sensitivity reportedly marked the classifier's diagnosis of cytomegalovirus status.

On this clone: Its antigen is not known.

This chain links TRBV5-1 with TRBJ2-2; the match to TRBD2 covers 7 bases. This receptor was identified in a male donor in good health and CMV-seronegative. Material: PBMCs. The CDR3 loop reads CASSTQATGGGIGELFF. Written as DNA, the CDR3 is TGCGCCAGCAGCACGCAGGCGACTGGCGGGGGAATCGGGGAGCTGTTTTTT.